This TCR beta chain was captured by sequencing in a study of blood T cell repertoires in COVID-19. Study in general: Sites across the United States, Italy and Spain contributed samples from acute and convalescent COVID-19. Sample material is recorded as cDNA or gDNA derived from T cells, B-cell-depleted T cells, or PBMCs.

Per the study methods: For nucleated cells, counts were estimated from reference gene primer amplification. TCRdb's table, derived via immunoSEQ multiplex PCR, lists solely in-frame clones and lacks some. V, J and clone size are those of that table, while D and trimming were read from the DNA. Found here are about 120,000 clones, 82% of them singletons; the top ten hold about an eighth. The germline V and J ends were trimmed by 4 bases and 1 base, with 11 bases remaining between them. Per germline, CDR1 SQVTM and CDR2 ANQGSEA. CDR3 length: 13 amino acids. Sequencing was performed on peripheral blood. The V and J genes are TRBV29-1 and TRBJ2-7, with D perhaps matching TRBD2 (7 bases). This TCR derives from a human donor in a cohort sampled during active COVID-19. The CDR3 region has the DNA TGCAGCGTTGGCGGGGGCGTATCCTACGAGCAGTACTTC. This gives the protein CSVGGGVSYEQYF.